A selection of T cell receptor beta chains follows, all from one sample in a study of cytomegalovirus exposure and HLA in healthy donors. Generated by immunoSEQ multiplex PCR, the TCRdb table keeps only in-frame clones and is missing some. The sample records about 190,000 clones, roughly four fifths being singletons. Sequences were obtained from PBMCs. The origin of the receptors is a woman in her thirties in good health and CMV-seropositive. The CDR3 runs from the conserved cysteine through the conserved F or W. A D gene is named only where the DNA matches it firmly. Clone size appears in some rows only: once, few, many, or a class for an expanded clone.

v_gene	j_gene	abundance	d_gene	CDR3aa	CDR3nt
TRBV11-3	TRBJ2-1	-	TRBD1	CASSFGTAPYNEQFF	TGTGCCAGCAGCTTCGGGACAGCCCCCTACAATGAGCAGTTCTTC
TRBV11-3	TRBJ1-1	-	-	CASSLDYSSEAFF	TGTGCCAGCAGCTTAGATTACAGTTCGGAAGCTTTCTTT
TRBV27	TRBJ2-7	-	TRBD2	CASSLSPSGMVYEQYF	TGTGCCAGCAGTTTAAGTCCTAGCGGGATGGTCTACGAGCAGTACTTC
TRBV6-5	TRBJ2-3	-	-	CASSLRGSGTDTQYF	TGTGCCAGCAGCCTCCGGGGTAGCGGCACAGATACGCAGTATTTT
TRBV19	TRBJ2-6	-	-	CASSYNSGANVLTF	TGTGCCAGTAGTTACAACTCTGGGGCCAACGTCCTGACTTTC
TRBV7-6	TRBJ1-4	-	-	CASTLGGGAFNEKLFF	TGTGCCAGCACCTTAGGCGGGGGCGCGTTTAACGAAAAACTGTTTTTT
TRBV11-2	TRBJ2-3	-	-	CASSSPPRTDTQYF	TGTGCCAGCAGCTCCCCCCCTAGAACAGATACGCAGTATTTT
TRBV2	TRBJ2-3	few	TRBD2	CASIAGADTQYF	TGTGCCAGCATAGCGGGGGCAGATACGCAGTATTTT
TRBV25-1	TRBJ1-1	-	-	CASRPGQTEAFF	TGTGCCAGCAGACCCGGACAAACTGAAGCTTTCTTT
TRBV2	TRBJ2-5	-	-	CASGGRLQETQYF	TGTGCCAGCGGGGGGAGGTTACAAGAGACCCAGTACTTC
TRBV28	TRBJ1-1	few	-	CATEGGTEAFF	TGTGCCACCGAGGGCGGCACTGAAGCTTTCTTT
TRBV4-1	TRBJ2-7	-	TRBD1	CASSQDPQDRGSYEQYF	TGCGCCAGCAGCCAAGACCCCCAGGACAGGGGGTCTTACGAGCAGTACTTC
TRBV19	TRBJ1-1	-	-	CASSRTMNTEAFF	TGTGCCAGTAGCAGAACTATGAACACTGAAGCTTTCTTT
TRBV28	TRBJ2-7	-	-	CASSKRGGKGRYEQYF	TGTGCCAGCAGCAAAAGGGGAGGCAAAGGCAGATACGAGCAGTACTTC
TRBV6-7	TRBJ2-3	-	-	CASSYSKHITDTQYF	TGTGCCAGCAGTTACTCGAAACACATCACAGATACGCAGTATTTT
TRBV7-9	TRBJ1-1	-	-	CASSLAPRGLNTEAFF	TGTGCCAGCAGCTTAGCCCCGCGGGGTTTGAACACTGAAGCTTTCTTT
TRBV28	TRBJ2-7	-	-	CASSLRGLNSYEQYF	TGTGCCAGCAGTTTGAGGGGACTGAACTCCTACGAGCAGTACTTC
TRBV2	TRBJ2-7	few	TRBD2	CASKLGTSGTDEQYF	TGTGCCAGCAAGCTTGGGACTAGCGGGACCGACGAGCAGTACTTC
TRBV6-5	TRBJ2-5	-	TRBD2	CASSTRSGFRTQYF	TGTGCCAGCAGTACCCGTAGCGGGTTCAGGACCCAGTACTTC
TRBV29-1	TRBJ1-2	once	-	CSASAGTNYGYTF	TGCAGCGCTTCGGCAGGGACTAACTATGGCTACACCTTC
TRBV19	TRBJ2-1	-	-	CASSPGNEQFF	TGTGCCAGTAGTCCAGGGAATGAGCAGTTCTTC
TRBV11-2	TRBJ2-7	-	-	CASSLKPGGTYEQYF	TGTGCCAGCAGCTTGAAGCCTGGCGGCACCTACGAGCAGTACTTC
TRBV5-1	TRBJ1-1	few	-	CASSLDFGLAAPEAFF	TGCGCCAGCAGCTTGGACTTTGGGTTGGCGGCTCCTGAAGCTTTCTTT
TRBV28	TRBJ2-3	-	TRBD2	CASSPTSGRGGTDTQYF	TGTGCCAGCAGCCCGACTAGCGGGAGGGGGGGCACAGATACGCAGTATTTT
TRBV5-4	TRBJ2-3	-	TRBD1	CASSLRQGMVTQYF	TGTGCCAGCAGCTTGAGACAGGGCATGGTTACGCAGTATTTT
TRBV25-1	TRBJ2-7	-	-	CASSGVGVAEQYF	TGTGCCAGCAGTGGTGTGGGAGTGGCCGAGCAGTACTTC
TRBV4-1	TRBJ2-3	-	TRBD2	CASIGLAGDTQYF	TGCGCCAGTATCGGACTAGCGGGAGATACGCAGTATTTT
TRBV15	TRBJ2-7	-	-	CATSFGGGASSYEQYF	TGTGCCACCAGCTTTGGTGGAGGGGCCAGCTCCTACGAGCAGTACTTC
TRBV2	TRBJ1-1	-	-	CASNGRGWSEAFF	TGTGCCAGCAATGGTAGGGGATGGTCTGAAGCTTTCTTT
TRBV7-9	TRBJ2-5	-	TRBD1	CAASGGQGAETQYF	TGTGCCGCCTCGGGGGGACAGGGGGCAGAGACCCAGTACTTC
TRBV5-1	TRBJ2-7	-	-	CASSLLGSPYEQYF	TGCGCCAGCAGCTTGCTGGGCAGCCCCTACGAGCAGTACTTC
TRBV5-1	TRBJ1-4	-	TRBD1	CASSYGQGNEKLFF	TGCGCCAGCAGCTATGGACAGGGCAATGAAAAACTGTTTTTT
TRBV15	TRBJ1-5	-	-	CAPPGDSNQPQHF	TGTGCCCCTCCAGGGGATAGCAATCAGCCCCAGCATTTT
TRBV4-1	TRBJ1-4	-	-	CASSQGAGQDEKLFF	TGCGCCAGCAGCCAAGGGGCAGGGCAGGACGAAAAACTGTTTTTT
TRBV7-9	TRBJ2-1	-	-	CASSDDRTLGDEQFF	TGTGCCAGCAGCGATGACAGGACTTTAGGCGATGAGCAGTTCTTC
TRBV19	TRBJ2-3	few	TRBD2	CASRELAGATDTQYF	TGTGCCAGTAGAGAACTAGCGGGGGCAACAGATACGCAGTATTTT
TRBV6-5	TRBJ2-7	-	TRBD2	CASSYPVGGGYAEQYF	TGTGCCAGCAGTTACCCGGTCGGGGGGGGGTACGCCGAGCAGTACTTC
TRBV4-2	TRBJ1-1	once	-	CASSQDPGLVNTEAFF	TGTGCCAGCAGCCAAGATCCCGGACTGGTGAACACTGAAGCTTTCTTT
TRBV19	TRBJ2-7	-	-	CASSIDVARYYEQYF	TGTGCCAGTAGTATAGATGTAGCTAGATACTACGAGCAGTACTTC
TRBV4-1	TRBJ2-1	few	TRBD2	CASSQRLAGGRPLYNEQFF	TGCGCCAGCAGCCAACGACTAGCGGGAGGCCGTCCACTTTACAATGAGCAGTTCTTC
TRBV5-1	TRBJ1-5	-	-	CASSLGQYSNQPQHF	TGCGCCAGCAGCTTGGGTCAGTATAGCAATCAGCCCCAGCATTTT
TRBV13	TRBJ2-5	-	TRBD1	CASSLNRGRLETQYF	TGTGCCAGCAGCTTAAACAGGGGGCGCTTGGAGACCCAGTACTTC
TRBV10-2	TRBJ2-7	once	-	CASGKDSPYEQYF	TGCGCCAGCGGGAAGGACTCCCCCTACGAGCAGTACTTC
TRBV5-1	TRBJ1-1	-	-	CASSLDRENTEAFF	TGCGCCAGCAGCTTGGACAGGGAGAACACTGAAGCTTTCTTT
TRBV6-1	TRBJ1-1	-	-	CASNPIGGMNTEAFF	TGTGCCAGCAACCCCATCGGGGGTATGAACACTGAAGCTTTCTTT
TRBV2	TRBJ1-1	few	-	CASIGNTEAFF	TGTGCCAGCATCGGGAACACTGAAGCTTTCTTT
TRBV9	TRBJ2-3	-	TRBD2	CASSVAGWTSGSSDTQYF	TGTGCCAGCAGCGTAGCTGGTTGGACTAGCGGGAGTTCTGATACGCAGTATTTT
TRBV2	TRBJ2-7	-	-	CASRGGGFREQYF	TGTGCCAGCAGAGGCGGAGGGTTTCGCGAGCAGTACTTC
TRBV19	TRBJ1-2	-	TRBD1	CASSSGQGFNGYTF	TGTGCCAGTAGTTCCGGACAGGGGTTTAACGGCTACACCTTC
TRBV19	TRBJ1-2	-	-	CASSLPDSHGYTF	TGTGCCAGTAGTTTGCCCGACTCTCATGGCTACACCTTC
TRBV19	TRBJ2-1	-	-	CASRGNYNEQFF	TGTGCCAGCCGGGGGAACTACAATGAGCAGTTCTTC
TRBV6-6	TRBJ2-3	-	TRBD1	CASSLGGGTTDTQYF	TGTGCCAGCAGCCTAGGGGGCGGTACCACGGATACGCAGTATTTT
TRBV4-2	TRBJ1-2	-	-	CASRGDSSGYTF	TGTGCCAGCAGGGGGGACTCCTCAGGCTACACCTTC
TRBV29-1	TRBJ2-1	-	TRBD2	CSMTSGANLEQFF	TGCAGCATGACTAGCGGGGCCAACCTTGAGCAGTTCTTC
TRBV28	TRBJ1-1	-	-	CASSLVGPETEAFF	TGTGCCAGCAGTCTAGTAGGTCCGGAAACTGAAGCTTTCTTT
TRBV18	TRBJ2-1	few	TRBD2	CASSPTRTSGSSYNEQFF	TGTGCCAGCTCCCCGACTAGGACTAGCGGGAGCTCCTACAATGAGCAGTTCTTC
TRBV5-1	TRBJ2-4	few	-	CASSPTGGPEAKNIQYF	TGCGCCAGCAGCCCAACCGGAGGGCCCGAAGCCAAAAACATTCAGTACTTC
TRBV6-1	TRBJ2-7	-	-	CASPAGGGDYEQYF	TGTGCCAGCCCCGCCGGTGGCGGAGACTACGAGCAGTACTTC
TRBV27	TRBJ2-5	once	TRBD2	CASSRRLAGGYQETQYF	TGTGCCAGCAGTCGGCGACTAGCGGGAGGGTACCAAGAGACCCAGTACTTC